Here is one T cell receptor (beta chain) with its context. What it binds is not known. This sample is drawn from a study of blood T cells in healthy people across ages. Regarding the study as a whole: Long-lived donors carried more naive CD4+ cells and greater diversity than aged donors.

A sample-barcoded 5' primer and a J-beta primer mix were used in a second PCR of roughly 7 to 11 cycles. MiXCR was run by TCRdb on the 5' RACE reads, yielding one entry per CDR3 protein. The sample records about 1.4 million distinct CDR3 sequences, approximately 59% being singletons. V shed 0 bases and J shed 0 bases, with 14 bases lying between them. Per germline, CDR1 DFQATT and CDR2 SNEGSKA (reference sequence). The length of the CDR3 is 16 residues. What was sequenced was blood. The origin of this receptor is a man between 18 and 35 years old in good health. The V and J genes are TRBV20-1 and TRBJ1-1; no firm D call. CDR3 loop: CSARDRRKWMNTEAFF. The CDR3 DNA reads as TGCAGTGCTAGAGATAGGAGAAAATGGATGAACACTGAAGCTTTCTTT.